This T cell receptor (beta chain) was recorded in a study of siplizumab effects on memory and regulatory T cells. Whole-study findings and limits: Siplizumab gave mappable alloreactive CD4+ clones an average Treg-derived fraction of about 69%, against roughly 29% in controls.

There are a few counts of this clone. The antigen remains unidentified. Coculture of the mixed lymphocyte reaction cells took place at 37 degrees C and lasted more than 5 days. TCRdb's copy holds only in-frame clones and misses some; the assay was immunoSEQ multiplex PCR. The sample lists about 3,400 clones, approximately 60% seen once, with around 42% in the top ten. This CDR3 has 14 amino acids. The V and J ends lost 6 bases and 7 bases, in that order; junction bases with no gene match: 4. Germline V gives CDR1 MNHEY, CDR2 SMNVEV (reference sequence). This chain joins TRBV27 and TRBJ2-2; TRBD1 matches 11 bases. The TCR sequence derives from a human donor in good health; the cells came from an allogeneic mixed lymphocyte reaction. Some clones in this sample may be carry-over from other donors' samples. Sequencing was done on a sample of CFSE-low (dividing) CD8+ T cells sorted from an allogeneic mixed lymphocyte reaction. The CDR3 DNA follows: TGTGCCAGCAGCGGACAGGGGGCGGTCGGGGAGCTGTTTTTT. Translated: CASSGQGAVGELFF.